This TCR beta chain was found in a study of T-cell reconstitution after alpha-beta-depleted transplantation in children. Overall study results and limits: TCRbeta diversity was high at day 60 in some patients (a result of surviving recipient T cells and thymic progenitors).

Per germline, CDR1 SEHNR and CDR2 FQNEAQ (reference sequence). V shed 5 bases and J 6 bases; nucleotides not matched to a gene: 16. This CDR3 spans 17 amino acids. This clonotype was detected a few times. Antigen unknown. Unique molecular identifiers were incorporated during preparation of the TCRbeta library. TCRdb ran MiXCR on the PCR reads and lists one entry per CDR3 protein. This sample carries hundreds of thousands of distinct CDR3 sequences, 10% to 15% of them seen once, and the ten largest clones take over 2%. The chain recombines TRBV7-9 with TRBJ2-1; 7 bases fit TRBD2. The receptor comes from a male patient younger than 18 who had a stem cell transplant for acute myeloid leukemia, so the T cells may come from the graft donor. The material was PBMCs, mostly from graft donor cells, obtained 360 days after TCRalphabeta/CD19-depleted stem cell transplant. DNA for the CDR3: TGTGCCAGCAGCATAGGGGTCGGGGCGGGAGTCCTCAATGAGCAGTTCTTC. Its translation: CASSIGVGAGVLNEQFF. The full variable domain, rest sourced from reference TRBV7-9 and TRBJ2-1, is DTGVSQNPRHKITKRGQNVTFRCDPISEHNRLYWYRQTLGQGPEFLTYFQNEAQLEKSRLLSDRFSAERPKGSFSTLEIQRTEQGDSAMYLCASSIGVGAGVLNEQFFGPGTRLTVL.